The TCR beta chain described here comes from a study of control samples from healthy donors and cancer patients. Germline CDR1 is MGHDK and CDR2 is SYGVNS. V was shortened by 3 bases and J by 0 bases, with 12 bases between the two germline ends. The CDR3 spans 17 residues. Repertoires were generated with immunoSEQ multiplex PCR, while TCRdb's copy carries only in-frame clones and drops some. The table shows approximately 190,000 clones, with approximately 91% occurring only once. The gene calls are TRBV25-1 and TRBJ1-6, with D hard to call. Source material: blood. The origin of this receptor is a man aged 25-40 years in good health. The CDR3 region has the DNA TGTGCCAGCAGTGATACTTCTACGAGCTCCTATAATTCACCCCTCCACTTT. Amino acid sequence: CASSDTSTSSYNSPLHF.